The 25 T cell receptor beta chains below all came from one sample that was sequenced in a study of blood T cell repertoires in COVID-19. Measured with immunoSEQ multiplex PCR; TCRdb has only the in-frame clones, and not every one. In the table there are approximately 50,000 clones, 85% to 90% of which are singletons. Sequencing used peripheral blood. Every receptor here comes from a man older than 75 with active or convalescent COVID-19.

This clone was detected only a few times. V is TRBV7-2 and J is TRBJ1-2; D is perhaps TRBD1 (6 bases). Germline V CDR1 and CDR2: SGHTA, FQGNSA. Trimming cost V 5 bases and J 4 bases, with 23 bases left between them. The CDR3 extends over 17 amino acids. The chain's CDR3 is CASSAVLRGGRAYGYTF. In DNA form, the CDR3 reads TGTGCCAGCAGCGCAGTCCTCCGGGGGGGGCGCGCCTATGGCTACACCTTC.

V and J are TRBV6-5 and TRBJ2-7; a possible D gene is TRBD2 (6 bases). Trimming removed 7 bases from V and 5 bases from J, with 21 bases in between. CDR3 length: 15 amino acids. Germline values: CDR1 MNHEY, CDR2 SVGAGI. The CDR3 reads CASTAGPLPHHEQYF. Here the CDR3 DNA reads TGTGCCAGCACCGCGGGACCGTTACCCCACCACGAGCAGTACTTC.

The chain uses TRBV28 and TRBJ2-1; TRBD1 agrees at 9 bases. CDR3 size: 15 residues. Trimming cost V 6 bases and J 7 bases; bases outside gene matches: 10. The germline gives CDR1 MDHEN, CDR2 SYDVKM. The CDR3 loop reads CASSPNRGHRNEQFF. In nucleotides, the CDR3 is TGTGCCAGCAGCCCTAACAGGGGGCATCGGAATGAGCAGTTCTTC.

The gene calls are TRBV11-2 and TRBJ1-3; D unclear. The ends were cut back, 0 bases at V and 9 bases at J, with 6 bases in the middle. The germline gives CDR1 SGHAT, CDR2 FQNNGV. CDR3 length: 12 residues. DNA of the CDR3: TGTGCCAGCAGCTTAGAGGGCAGCACCATATATTTT. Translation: CASSLEGSTIYF.

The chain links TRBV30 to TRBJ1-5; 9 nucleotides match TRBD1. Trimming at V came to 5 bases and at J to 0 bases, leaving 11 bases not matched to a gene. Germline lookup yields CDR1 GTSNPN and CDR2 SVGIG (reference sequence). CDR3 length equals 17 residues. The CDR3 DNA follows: TGTGCCTGGTCGGCGGACAGGGGAGGGAATAGCAATCAGCCCCAGCATTTT. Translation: CAWSADRGGNSNQPQHF.

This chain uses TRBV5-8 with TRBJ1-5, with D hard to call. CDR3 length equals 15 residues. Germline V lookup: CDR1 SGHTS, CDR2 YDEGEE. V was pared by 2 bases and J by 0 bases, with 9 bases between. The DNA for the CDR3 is TGTGCCAGCAGCTTTTACTTATCTAGCAATCAGCCCCAGCATTTT. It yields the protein CASSFYLSSNQPQHF.

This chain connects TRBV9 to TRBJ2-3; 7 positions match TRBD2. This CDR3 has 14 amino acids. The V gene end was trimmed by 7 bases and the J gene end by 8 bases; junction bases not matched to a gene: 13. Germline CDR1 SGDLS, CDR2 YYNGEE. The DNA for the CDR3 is TGTGCCAGCGGGGAGGGGCTAGCCGTCCCTACGCAGTATTTT. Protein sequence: CASGEGLAVPTQYF. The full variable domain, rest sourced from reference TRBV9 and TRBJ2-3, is DSGVTQTPKHLITATGQRVTLRCSPRSGDLSVYWYQQSLDQGLQFLIQYYNGEERAKGNILERFSAQQFPDLHSELNLSSLELGDSALYFCASGEGLAVPTQYFGPGTRLTVL.

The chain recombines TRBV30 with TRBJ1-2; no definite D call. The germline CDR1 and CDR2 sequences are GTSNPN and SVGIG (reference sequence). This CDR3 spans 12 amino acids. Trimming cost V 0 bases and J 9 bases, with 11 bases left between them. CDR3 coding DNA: TGTGCCTGGAGTGTACAGATCACCAGCTACACCTTC. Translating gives CAWSVQITSYTF.

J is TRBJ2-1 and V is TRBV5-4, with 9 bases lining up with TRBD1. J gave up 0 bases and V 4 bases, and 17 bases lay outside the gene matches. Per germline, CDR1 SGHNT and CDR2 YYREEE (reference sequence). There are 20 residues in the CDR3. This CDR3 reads CASSGGQGMSGPSSYNEQFF. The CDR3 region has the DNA TGTGCCAGCAGCGGGGGACAGGGTATGAGCGGCCCGAGCTCCTACAATGAGCAGTTCTTC.

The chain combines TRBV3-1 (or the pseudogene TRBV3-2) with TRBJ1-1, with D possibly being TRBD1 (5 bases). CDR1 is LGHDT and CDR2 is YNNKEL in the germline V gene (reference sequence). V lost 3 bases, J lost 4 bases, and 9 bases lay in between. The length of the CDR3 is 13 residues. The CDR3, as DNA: TGTGCCAGCAGCCAGACAGAGATCACTGAAGCTTTCTTT. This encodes CASSQTEITEAFF.

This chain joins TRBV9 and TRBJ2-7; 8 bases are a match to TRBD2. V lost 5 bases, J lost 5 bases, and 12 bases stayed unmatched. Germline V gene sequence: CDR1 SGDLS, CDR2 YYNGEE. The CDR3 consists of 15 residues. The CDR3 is CASSTLGTRGDEQYF. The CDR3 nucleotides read TGTGCCAGCAGTACCCTTGGGACTAGGGGTGACGAGCAGTACTTC.

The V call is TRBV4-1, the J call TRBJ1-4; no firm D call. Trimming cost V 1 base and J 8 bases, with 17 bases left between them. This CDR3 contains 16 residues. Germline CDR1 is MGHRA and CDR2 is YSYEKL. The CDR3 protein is CASSQVRPFPGEKLFF. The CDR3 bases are TGCGCCAGCAGCCAAGTAAGGCCCTTTCCCGGGGAAAAACTGTTTTTT.

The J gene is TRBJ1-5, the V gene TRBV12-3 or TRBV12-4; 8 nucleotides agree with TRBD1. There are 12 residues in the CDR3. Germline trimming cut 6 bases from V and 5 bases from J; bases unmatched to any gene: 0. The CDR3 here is CASRQGDQPQHF. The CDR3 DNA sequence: TGTGCCAGCAGACAGGGGGATCAGCCCCAGCATTTT.

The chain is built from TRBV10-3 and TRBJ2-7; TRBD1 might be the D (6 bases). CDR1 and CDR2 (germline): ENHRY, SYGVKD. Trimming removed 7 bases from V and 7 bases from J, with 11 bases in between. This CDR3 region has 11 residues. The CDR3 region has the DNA TGTGCCATCACCCTTGGACAGGAGCAGTACTTC. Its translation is CAITLGQEQYF.

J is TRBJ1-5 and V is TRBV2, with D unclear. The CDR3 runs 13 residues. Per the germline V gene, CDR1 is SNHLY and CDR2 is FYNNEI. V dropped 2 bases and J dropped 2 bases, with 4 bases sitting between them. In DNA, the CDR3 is TGTGCCAGCAGTGAACGTGGCAATCAGCCCCAGCATTTT. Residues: CASSERGNQPQHF.

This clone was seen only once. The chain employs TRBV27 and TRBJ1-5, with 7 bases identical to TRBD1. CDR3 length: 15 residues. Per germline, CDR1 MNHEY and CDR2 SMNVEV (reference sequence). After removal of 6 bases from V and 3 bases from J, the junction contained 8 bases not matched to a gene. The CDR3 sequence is CASRDRQGINQPQHF. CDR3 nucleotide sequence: TGTGCCAGCAGGGACCGACAGGGAATCAATCAGCCCCAGCATTTT.

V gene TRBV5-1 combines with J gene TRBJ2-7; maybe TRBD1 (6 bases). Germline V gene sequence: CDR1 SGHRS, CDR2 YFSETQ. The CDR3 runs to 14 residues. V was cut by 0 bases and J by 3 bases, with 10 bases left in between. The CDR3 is CASSLADSYYEQYF. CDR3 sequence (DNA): TGCGCCAGCAGCTTGGCGGACAGCTACTACGAGCAGTACTTC.

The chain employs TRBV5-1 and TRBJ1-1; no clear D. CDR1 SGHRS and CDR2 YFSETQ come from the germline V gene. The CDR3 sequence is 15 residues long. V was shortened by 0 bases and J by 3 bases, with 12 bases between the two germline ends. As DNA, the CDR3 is TGCGCCAGCAGCTTGGTTCAGTTAGGAGACACTGAAGCTTTCTTT. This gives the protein CASSLVQLGDTEAFF.

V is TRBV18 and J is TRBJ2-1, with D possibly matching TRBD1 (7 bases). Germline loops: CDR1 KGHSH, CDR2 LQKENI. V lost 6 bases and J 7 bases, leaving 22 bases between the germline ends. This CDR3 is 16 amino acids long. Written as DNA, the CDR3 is TGTGCCAGCTCCCTTTCAGGACAGGCCGGGAGTAATGAGCAGTTCTTC. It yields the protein CASSLSGQAGSNEQFF.

The CDR3 loop reads CASSLAQGVATNEKLFF. The CDR3, as DNA: TGTGCCAGCAGCTTGGCCCAGGGGGTGGCAACTAATGAAAAACTGTTTTTT. V and J are TRBV5-8 and TRBJ1-4; TRBD1 aligns across 7 bases. The V gene end was trimmed by 0 bases and the J gene end by 0 bases; junction bases not matched to a gene: 5. This CDR3 spans 17 amino acids. The germline V gene has CDR1 SGHTS and CDR2 YDEGEE. Using reference TRBV5-8 and TRBJ1-4 for the parts outside the CDR3, the full variable domain is EAGVTQSPTHLIKTRGQQATLRCSPISGHTSVYWYQQALGLGLQFLLWYDEGEERNRGNFPPRFSGRQFPNYSSELNVNALELEDSALYLCASSLAQGVATNEKLFFGSGTQLSVL.

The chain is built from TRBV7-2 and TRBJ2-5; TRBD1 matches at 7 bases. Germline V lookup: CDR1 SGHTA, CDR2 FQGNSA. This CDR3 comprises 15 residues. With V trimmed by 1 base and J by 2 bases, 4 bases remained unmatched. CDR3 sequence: CASSLDRGAQETQYF. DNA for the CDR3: TGTGCCAGCAGCTTAGACAGGGGTGCGCAAGAGACCCAGTACTTC. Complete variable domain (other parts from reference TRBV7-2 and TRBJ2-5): GAGVSQSPSNKVTEKGKDVELRCDPISGHTALYWYRQSLGQGLEFLIYFQGNSAPDKSGLPSDRFSAERTGGSVSTLTIQRTQQEDSAVYLCASSLDRGAQETQYFGPGTRLLVL.

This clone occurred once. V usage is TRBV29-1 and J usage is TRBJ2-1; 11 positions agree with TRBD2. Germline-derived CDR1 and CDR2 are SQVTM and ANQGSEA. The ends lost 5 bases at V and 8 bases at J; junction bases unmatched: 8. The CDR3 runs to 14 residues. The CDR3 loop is CSVSTSGAGDEQFF. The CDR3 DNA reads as TGCAGCGTTTCGACTAGCGGGGCAGGGGATGAGCAGTTCTTC.

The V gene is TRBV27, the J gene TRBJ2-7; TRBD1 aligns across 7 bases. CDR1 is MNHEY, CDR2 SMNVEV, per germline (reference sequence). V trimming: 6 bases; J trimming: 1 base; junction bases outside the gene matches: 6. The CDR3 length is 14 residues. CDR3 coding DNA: TGTGCCAGCAGCTCCAGGGGGAGTTCCTACGAGCAGTACTTC. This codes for CASSSRGSSYEQYF.

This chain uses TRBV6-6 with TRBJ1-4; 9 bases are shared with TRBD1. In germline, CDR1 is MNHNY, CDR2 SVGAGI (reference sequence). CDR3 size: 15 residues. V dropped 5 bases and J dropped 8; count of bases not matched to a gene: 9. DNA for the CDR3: TGTGCCAGCAGTCCTACGGACAGGGGTGGAGAAAAACTGTTTTTT. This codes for CASSPTDRGGEKLFF.

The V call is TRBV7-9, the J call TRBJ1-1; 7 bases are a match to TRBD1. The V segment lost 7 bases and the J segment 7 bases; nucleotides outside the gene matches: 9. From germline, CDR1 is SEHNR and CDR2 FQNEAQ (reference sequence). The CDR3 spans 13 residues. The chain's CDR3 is CASNQRGTDEAFF. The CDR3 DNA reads TGTGCCAGCAACCAGAGGGGGACAGATGAAGCTTTCTTT.